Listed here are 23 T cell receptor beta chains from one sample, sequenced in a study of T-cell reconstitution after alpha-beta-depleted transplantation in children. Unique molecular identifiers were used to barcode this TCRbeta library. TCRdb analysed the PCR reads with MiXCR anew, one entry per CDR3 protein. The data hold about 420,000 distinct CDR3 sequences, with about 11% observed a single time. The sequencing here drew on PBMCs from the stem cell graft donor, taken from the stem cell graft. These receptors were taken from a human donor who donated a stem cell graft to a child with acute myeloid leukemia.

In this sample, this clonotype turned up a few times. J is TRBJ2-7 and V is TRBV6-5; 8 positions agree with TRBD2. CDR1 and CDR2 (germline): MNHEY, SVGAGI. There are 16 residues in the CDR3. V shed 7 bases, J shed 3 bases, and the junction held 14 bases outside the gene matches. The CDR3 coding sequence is TGTGCCAGCACCGATAGCGGGAAGCAGGGTCTCTACGAGCAGTACTTC. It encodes CASTDSGKQGLYEQYF.

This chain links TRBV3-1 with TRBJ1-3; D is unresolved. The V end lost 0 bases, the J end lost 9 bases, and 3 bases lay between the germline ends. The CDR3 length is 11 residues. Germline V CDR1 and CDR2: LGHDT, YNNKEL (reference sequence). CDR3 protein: CASSQEVTIYF. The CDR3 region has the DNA TGTGCCAGCAGCCAAGAGGTCACCATATATTTT.

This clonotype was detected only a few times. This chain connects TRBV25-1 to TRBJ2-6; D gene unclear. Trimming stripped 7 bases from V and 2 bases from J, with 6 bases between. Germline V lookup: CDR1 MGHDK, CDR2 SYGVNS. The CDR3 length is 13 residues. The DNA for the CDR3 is TGTGCCAGCAATTTCGCTGGGGCCAACGTCCTGACTTTC. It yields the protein CASNFAGANVLTF.

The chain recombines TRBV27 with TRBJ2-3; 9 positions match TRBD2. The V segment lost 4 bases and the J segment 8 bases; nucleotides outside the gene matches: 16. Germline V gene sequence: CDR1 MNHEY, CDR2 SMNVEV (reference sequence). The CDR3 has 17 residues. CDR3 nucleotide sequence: TGTGCCAGCAGTTCGGATAGCGGGGGTCGTTTTTCTTGTACGCAGTATTTT. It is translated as CASSSDSGGRFSCTQYF.

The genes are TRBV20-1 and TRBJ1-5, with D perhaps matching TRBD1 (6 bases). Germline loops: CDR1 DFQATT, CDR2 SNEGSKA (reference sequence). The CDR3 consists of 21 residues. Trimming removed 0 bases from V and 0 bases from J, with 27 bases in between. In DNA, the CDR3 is TGCAGTGCTAGAGATCACAGCCCCCCCAGGGAGGGGGGCCTTAGCAATCAGCCCCAGCATTTT. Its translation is CSARDHSPPREGGLSNQPQHF.

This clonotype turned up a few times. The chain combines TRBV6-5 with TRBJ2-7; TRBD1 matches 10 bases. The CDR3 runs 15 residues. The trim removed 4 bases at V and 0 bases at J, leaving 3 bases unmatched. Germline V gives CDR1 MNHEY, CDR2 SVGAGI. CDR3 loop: CASSSRDRGSYEQYF. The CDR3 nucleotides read TGTGCCAGCAGTTCCCGGGACAGGGGCTCCTACGAGCAGTACTTC.

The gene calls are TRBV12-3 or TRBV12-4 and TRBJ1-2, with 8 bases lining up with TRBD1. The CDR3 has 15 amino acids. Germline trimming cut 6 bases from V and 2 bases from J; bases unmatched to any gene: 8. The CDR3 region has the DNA TGTGCCAGCAGCCCGCGGACAGGGATGAACTATGGCTACACCTTC. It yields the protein CASSPRTGMNYGYTF.

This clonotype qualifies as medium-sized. CDR3 nucleotide sequence: TGTGCCAGCGCGGAAGGGTATGGCGAGCAGTACTTC. The encoded protein is CASAEGYGEQYF. The rearrangement links TRBV7-6 to TRBJ2-7; D gene unclear. V lost 8 bases and J lost 6, with 14 bases in between. Germline assignment: CDR1 SGHVS and CDR2 FNYEAQ. The CDR3 contains 12 residues.

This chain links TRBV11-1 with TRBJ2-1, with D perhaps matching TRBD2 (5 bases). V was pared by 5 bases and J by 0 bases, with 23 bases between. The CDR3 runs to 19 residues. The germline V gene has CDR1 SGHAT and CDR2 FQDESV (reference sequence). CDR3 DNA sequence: TGTGCCAGCAGCGCTCCGCACCAGCCTAGCCCGAACTCCTACAATGAGCAGTTCTTC. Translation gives CASSAPHQPSPNSYNEQFF.

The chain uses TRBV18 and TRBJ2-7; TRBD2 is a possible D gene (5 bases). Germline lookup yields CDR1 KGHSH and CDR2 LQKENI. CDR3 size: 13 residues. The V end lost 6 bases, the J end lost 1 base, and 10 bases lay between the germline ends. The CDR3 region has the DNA TGTGCCAGCTCCCGAAGGGAGTCCTACGAGCAGTACTTC. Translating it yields CASSRRESYEQYF.

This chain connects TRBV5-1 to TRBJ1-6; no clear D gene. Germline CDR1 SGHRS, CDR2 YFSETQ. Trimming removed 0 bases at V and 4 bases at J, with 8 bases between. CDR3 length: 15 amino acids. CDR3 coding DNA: TGCGCCAGCAGCTTGGATACGGGATATAATTCACCCCTCCACTTT. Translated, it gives CASSLDTGYNSPLHF.

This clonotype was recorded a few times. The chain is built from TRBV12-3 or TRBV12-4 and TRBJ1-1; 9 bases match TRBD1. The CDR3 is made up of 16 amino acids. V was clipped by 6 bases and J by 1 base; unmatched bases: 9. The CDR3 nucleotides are TGTGCCAGCAGCTACCAAAAGGGACAGGGGAACACTGAAGCTTTCTTT. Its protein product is CASSYQKGQGNTEAFF.

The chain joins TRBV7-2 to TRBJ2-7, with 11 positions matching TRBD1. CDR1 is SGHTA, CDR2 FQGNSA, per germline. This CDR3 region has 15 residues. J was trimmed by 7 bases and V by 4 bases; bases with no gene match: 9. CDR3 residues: CASSSPDRGLWEQYF. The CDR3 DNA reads TGTGCCAGCAGCTCGCCGGACAGGGGGCTATGGGAGCAGTACTTC.

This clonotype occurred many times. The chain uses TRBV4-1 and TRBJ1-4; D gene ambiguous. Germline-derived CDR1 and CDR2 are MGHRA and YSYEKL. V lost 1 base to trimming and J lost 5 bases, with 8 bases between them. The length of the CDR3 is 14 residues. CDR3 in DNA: TGCGCCAGCAGCCAAGTGATAGGGAATGAAAAACTGTTTTTT. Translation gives CASSQVIGNEKLFF.

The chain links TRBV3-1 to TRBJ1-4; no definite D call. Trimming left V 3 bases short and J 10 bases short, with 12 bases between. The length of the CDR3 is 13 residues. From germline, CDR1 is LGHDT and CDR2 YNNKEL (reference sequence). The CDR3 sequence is CASSHDNSGKLFF. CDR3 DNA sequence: TGTGCCAGCAGCCACGATAACAGCGGAAAACTGTTTTTT.

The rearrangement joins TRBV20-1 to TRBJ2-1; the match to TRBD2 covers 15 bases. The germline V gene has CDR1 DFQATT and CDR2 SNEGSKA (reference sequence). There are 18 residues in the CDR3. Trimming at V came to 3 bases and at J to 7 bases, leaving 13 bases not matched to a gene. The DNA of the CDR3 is TGCAGTGCTAGTGGGGGACAGGGGGGACTAGCGGGGGGTAATGAGCAGTTCTTC. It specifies CSASGGQGGLAGGNEQFF.

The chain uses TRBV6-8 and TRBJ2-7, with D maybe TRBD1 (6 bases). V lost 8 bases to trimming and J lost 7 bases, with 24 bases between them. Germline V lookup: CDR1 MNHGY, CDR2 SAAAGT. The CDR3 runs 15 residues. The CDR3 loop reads CASFRDSGVLGEQYV. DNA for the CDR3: TGTGCCAGCTTCCGTGACTCAGGGGTCTTGGGGGAGCAGTACGTC.

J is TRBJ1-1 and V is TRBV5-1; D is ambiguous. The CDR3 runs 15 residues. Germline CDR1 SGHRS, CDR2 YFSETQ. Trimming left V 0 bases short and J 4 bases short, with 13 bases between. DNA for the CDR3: TGCGCCAGCAGCTTGGGCTTCGGAGGTGGCACTGAAGCTTTCTTT. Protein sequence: CASSLGFGGGTEAFF.

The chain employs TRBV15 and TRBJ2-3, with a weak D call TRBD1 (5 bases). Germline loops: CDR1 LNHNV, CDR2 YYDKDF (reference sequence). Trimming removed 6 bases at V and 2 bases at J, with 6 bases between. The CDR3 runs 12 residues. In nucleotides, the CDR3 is TGTGCCACCAGGACAGCCACAGATACGCAGTATTTT. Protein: CATRTATDTQYF.

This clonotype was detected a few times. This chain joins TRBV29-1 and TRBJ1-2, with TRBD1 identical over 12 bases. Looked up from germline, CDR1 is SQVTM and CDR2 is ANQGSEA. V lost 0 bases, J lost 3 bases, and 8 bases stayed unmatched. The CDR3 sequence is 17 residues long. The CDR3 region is CSVEEPGTGGRHYGYTF. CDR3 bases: TGCAGCGTTGAAGAACCGGGGACAGGGGGCAGGCACTATGGCTACACCTTC.

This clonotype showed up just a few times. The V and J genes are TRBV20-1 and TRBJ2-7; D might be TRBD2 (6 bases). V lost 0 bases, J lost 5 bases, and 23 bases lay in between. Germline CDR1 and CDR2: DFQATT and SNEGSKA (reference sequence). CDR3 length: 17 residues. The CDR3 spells CSARDTEGGMSVDEQYF. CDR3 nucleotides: TGCAGTGCTAGAGACACTGAGGGCGGGATGAGTGTCGACGAGCAGTACTTC.

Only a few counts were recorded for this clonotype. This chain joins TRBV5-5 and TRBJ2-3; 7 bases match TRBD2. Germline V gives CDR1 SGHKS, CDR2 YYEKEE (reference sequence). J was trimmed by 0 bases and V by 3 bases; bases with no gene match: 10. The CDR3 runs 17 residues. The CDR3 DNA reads TGTGCCAGCAGCTCTTATGCGGGACTAACAAGCACAGATACGCAGTATTTT. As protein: CASSSYAGLTSTDTQYF.

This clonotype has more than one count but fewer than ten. CDR3 in amino acids: CASSLQGVIWGNTGELFF. The CDR3 region has the DNA TGTGCCAGCAGTTTACAAGGGGTGATCTGGGGAAACACCGGGGAGCTGTTTTTT. This sequence joins TRBV12-3 or TRBV12-4 and TRBJ2-2; D perhaps matches TRBD1 (5 bases). This CDR3 spans 18 amino acids. Trimming stripped 2 bases from V and 2 bases from J, with 18 bases between.